This TCR beta chain was identified during a study of patients and donors after allogeneic stem cell transplantation. Germline-derived CDR1 and CDR2 are LNHDA and SQIVND (reference sequence). CDR3 length: 14 residues. After removal of 4 bases from V and 5 bases from J, the junction contained 6 bases not matched to a gene. From the RT-PCR reads, TCRdb called clonotypes with MiXCR, one entry per CDR3 protein. This sample has a few hundred thousand distinct CDR3 sequences; about 14% occur once, and the top ten carry roughly 12%. The specimen was blood, either unsorted or a sorted T cell fraction (not recorded which). This chain uses TRBV19 with TRBJ2-7; 9 bases align to TRBD2. This receptor was identified in a human donor who was either an allogeneic HSCT recipient or a stem cell or donor lymphocyte infusion donor (not recorded which). It is not recorded whose cells these are; they may come from a transplant donor. The CDR3 loop is CASSTGLASDEQYF. The CDR3 coding sequence is TGTGCCAGTAGTACCGGACTAGCGAGCGACGAGCAGTACTTC.